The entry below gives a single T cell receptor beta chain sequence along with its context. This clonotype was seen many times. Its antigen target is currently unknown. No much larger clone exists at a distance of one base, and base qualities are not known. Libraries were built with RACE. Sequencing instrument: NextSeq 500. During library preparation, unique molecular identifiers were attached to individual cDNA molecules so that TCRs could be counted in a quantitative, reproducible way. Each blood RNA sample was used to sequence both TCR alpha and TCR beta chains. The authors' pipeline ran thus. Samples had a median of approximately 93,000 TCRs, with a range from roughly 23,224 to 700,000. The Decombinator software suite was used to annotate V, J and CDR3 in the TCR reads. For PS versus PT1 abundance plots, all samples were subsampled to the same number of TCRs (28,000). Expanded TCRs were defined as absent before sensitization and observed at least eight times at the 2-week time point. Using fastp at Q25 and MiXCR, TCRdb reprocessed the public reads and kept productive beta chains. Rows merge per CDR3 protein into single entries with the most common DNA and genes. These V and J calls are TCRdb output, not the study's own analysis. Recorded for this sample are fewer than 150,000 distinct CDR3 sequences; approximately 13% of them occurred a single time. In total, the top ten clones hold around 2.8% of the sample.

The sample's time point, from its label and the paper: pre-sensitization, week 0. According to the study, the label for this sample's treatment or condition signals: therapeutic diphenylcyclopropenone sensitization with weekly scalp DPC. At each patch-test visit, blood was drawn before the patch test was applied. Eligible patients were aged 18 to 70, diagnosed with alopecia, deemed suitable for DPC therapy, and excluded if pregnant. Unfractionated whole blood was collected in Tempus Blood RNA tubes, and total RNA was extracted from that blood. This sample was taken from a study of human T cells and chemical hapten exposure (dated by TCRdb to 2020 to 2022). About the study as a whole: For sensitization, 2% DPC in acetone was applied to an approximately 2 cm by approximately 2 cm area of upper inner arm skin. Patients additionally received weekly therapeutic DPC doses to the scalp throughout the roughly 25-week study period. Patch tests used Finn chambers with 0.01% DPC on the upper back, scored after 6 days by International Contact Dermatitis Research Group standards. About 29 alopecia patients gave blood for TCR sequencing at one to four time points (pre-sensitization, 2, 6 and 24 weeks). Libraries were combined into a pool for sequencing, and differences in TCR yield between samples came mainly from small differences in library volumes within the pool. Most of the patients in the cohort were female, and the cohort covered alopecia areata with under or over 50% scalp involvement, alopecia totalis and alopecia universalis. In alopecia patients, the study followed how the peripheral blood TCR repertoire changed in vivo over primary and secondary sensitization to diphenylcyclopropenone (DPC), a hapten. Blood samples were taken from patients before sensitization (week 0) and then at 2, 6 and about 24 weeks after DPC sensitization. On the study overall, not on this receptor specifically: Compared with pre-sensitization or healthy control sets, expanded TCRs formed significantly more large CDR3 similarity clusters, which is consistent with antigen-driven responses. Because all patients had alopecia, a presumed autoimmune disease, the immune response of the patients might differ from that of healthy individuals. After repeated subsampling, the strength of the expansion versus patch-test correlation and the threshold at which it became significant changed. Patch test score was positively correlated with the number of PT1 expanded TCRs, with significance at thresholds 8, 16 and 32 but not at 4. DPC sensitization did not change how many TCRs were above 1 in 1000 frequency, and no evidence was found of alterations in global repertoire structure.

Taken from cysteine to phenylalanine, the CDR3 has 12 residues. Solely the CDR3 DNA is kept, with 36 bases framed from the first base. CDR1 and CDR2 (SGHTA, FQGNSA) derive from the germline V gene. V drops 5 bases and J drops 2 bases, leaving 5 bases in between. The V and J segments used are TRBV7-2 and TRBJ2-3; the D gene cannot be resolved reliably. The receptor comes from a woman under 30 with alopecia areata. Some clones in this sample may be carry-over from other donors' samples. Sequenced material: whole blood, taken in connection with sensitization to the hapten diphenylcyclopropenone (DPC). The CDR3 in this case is CASSPYTDTQYF. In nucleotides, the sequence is TGTGCCAGCAGCCCCTACACAGATACGCAGTATTTT.